This TCR beta chain is from a study of T cells in localized non-small cell lung cancer (TCRdb year 2020). With respect to the entire study: Comparing tumors with uninvolved tumor-adjacent lungs, the study looked at the T cell repertoires of 200 to 250 patients with early-stage NSCLC. All 236 NSCLC patients in the cohort were treatment-naive and had localized lung tumors that were resected. A mean age of around 66 years was recorded for the NSCLC patients, of whom 129 were male and about a hundred were female.

Trimming removed 5 bases from V and 2 bases from J, leaving 28 bases between the germline ends. The CDR3, from cysteine to phenylalanine, totals 20 residues. Left in the record is the CDR3 DNA by itself, 60 bases read in frame from the first base. Via the germline V gene, CDR1 is SGHNT and CDR2 YENEEA. The immunoSEQ Assay was used to sequence TCR beta CDR3 regions from DNA. The authors' analysis ran thus. To compute T cell density, TCR beta template counts were normalized to usable DNA, which was estimated by amplifying housekeeping genes. Richness was estimated with the preseqR package, extrapolating to 400,000 templates for PBMC samples and 120,000 templates for tissue samples. Clonality was calculated as one minus Pielou's evenness. To identify tissue-enriched TCRs, differential abundance testing was run on productive amino-acid clonotypes with a minimum total count of 5 and an alpha of 0.1. The Jaccard Index and the Morisita Overlap Index were used to measure how much the repertoires overlapped between compartments. TCR beta CDR3s were clustered by GLIPH together with public tetramer-defined viral CDR3s, and at least three viral sequences plus V-gene enrichment were required for viral motifs. TCRdb limited this immuneACCESS table to in-frame rearrangements with V and J called. A share of clones is missing; checked studies link under half to unresolved V genes, and the rest is unexplained. That table furnishes V, J and clone size, whereas the DNA furnished D and trimming. The sample table lists roughly 2,300 clones, around 20% of them with a count of one. Jointly, the top ten make up 15% to 20% of the sample.

At diagnosis, tumor, uninvolved tumor-adjacent lung and peripheral blood were collected and then preserved as a mix of FFPE and fresh-frozen material. This clone is regarded as medium-sized (0.01 to 0.1%). Its antigen has not been determined. No per-base quality is available; no much larger clone lies one base away. Findings and caveats that apply to the study as a whole: Of the top 100 tumor clones, a median of 57 were detected in paired uninvolved adjacent lung; approximately 30 were also among that lung's top 100. Because multi-region tumor sequencing was not done, intratumor heterogeneity could not be ruled out. Uninvolved tumor-adjacent lung showed the highest T cell clonality, higher than tumor, which suggests more focused antigenic responses in the uninvolved tumor-adjacent lung. Longer overall survival was associated with higher blood T cell density, whereas shorter survival was associated with higher adjacent-lung clonality. Because of the exploratory design, TCR variables were selected using unadjusted p-values without false-discovery rate correction.

This sequence originates from a man between 35 and 75 years old with stage II lung adenocarcinoma. The chain couples TRBV11-3 to TRBJ2-1, and perhaps TRBD1 as D gene, on 5 matching bases. The input for sequencing was lung tumor tissue, taken before any cancer treatment. The CDR3: CASSVQQVLGPSLTYNEQFF. The DNA reads as follows: TGTGCCAGCAGCGTTCAACAGGTATTGGGTCCCTCTCTTACCTACAATGAGCAGTTCTTC. This CDR3, with the reference TRBV11-3 and TRBJ2-1 proteins standing in past its ends, gives the full variable domain EAGVVQSPRYKIIEKKQPVAFWCNPISGHNTLYWYLQNLGQGPELLIRYENEEAVDDSQLPKDRFSAERLKGVDSTLKIQPAELGDSAVYLCASSVQQVLGPSLTYNEQFFGPGTRLTVL.